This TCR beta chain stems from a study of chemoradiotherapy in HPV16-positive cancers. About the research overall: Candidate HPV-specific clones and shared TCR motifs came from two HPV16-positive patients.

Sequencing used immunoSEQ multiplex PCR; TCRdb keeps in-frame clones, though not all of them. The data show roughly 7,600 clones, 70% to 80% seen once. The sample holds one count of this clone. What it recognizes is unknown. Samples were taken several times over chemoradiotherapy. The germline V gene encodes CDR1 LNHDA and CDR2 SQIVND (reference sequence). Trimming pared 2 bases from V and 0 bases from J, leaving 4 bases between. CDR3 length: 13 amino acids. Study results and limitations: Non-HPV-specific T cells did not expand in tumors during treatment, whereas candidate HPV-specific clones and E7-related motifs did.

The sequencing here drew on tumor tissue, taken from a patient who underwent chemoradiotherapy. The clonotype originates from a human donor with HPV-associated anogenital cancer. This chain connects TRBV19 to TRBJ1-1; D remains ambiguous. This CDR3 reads CASSIHMNTEAFF. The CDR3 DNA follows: TGTGCCAGTAGTATACACATGAACACTGAAGCTTTCTTT. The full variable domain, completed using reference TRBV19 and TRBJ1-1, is DGGITQSPKYLFRKEGQNVTLSCEQNLNHDAMYWYRQDPGQGLRLIYYSQIVNDFQKGDIAEGYSVSREKKESFPLTVTSAQKNPTAFYLCASSIHMNTEAFFGQGTRLTVV.